Presented here are 14 T cell receptor beta chains from one specimen sequenced in a study of T cells in women clearing cervical HPV infection. Clones were read by immunoSEQ multiplex PCR, and TCRdb kept only the in-frame ones, dropping some. The repertoire shows roughly 35,000 clones; the top ten hold 1.7%. Sequenced material: blood buffy coat. The receptors were gathered from a woman aged 18 to 75 with a cervical HPV16 infection that either progressed to CIN3+ or cleared (not recorded which).

Remarks on this clone: The DNA ends 3 residues before the CDR3 does, and the rest of the CDR3 is filled in from the germline J gene. V and J are TRBV19 and TRBJ1-5; D ambiguous. The CDR3 loop spans 13 amino acids. Per the germline V gene, CDR1 is LNHDA and CDR2 is SQIVND (reference sequence). Deletions cut 3 bases from V and 4 bases from J, with 7 bases between. The sequenced part of the CDR3 DNA is TGTGCCAGTAGTATCCAGACTAATCAGCCC. This gives the protein CASSIQTNQP. The full-length CDR3 reads as CASSIQTNQPQHF.

As to this clone: The read falls 3 residues short of the CDR3 end, and the missing part is taken from the germline J gene. This chain joins TRBV7-3 and TRBJ1-2; possible D gene TRBD1, 5 bases. Per germline, CDR1 SGHTA and CDR2 FQGTGA. The CDR3 has 15 amino acids. CDR3 region: CASSLAGGWADTYTF. The CDR3 bases that were read are TGTGCCAGCAGCTTAGCGGGGGGTTGGGCAGATACC.

With respect to this clone: The read is 3 residues too short to cover the CDR3 end, so that end is filled in from the germline J gene. This rearrangement joins TRBV11-1 to TRBJ2-3; D perhaps matches TRBD1 (6 bases). Germline CDR1 and CDR2: SGHAT and FQDESV (reference sequence). The CDR3 has 13 residues. The sequenced CDR3 bases are TGTGCCAGCAGCTGCAGGGGTTGTGAGACG. Amino acid sequence: CASSCRGCET. The CDR3 in its entirety is CASSCRGCETQYF.

Remarks on this clone: The read finishes 3 residues shy of the CDR3 end, and the germline J gene is used to complete it. The chain employs TRBV5-1 and TRBJ2-1; perhaps TRBD1 as D (6 bases). CDR3 length equals 15 residues. Trimming shortened V by 2 bases and J by 3 bases, and 12 bases separated the two germline ends. CDR1 SGHRS and CDR2 YFSETQ come from the germline V gene. Incomplete CDR3 DNA: TGCGCCAGCAGCTTATCAGGGGACGTCTACAATGAG. This gives the protein CASSLSGDVYNE. The whole CDR3 protein reads CASSLSGDVYNEQFF.

Turning to this clone: The CDR3 is cut off 3 residues early in the read; its end comes from the germline J gene. This chain connects TRBV7-2 to TRBJ1-1; D not resolved. Germline V gene sequence: CDR1 SGHTA, CDR2 FQGNSA. The CDR3 has 14 amino acids. Trimming left V 1 base short and J 2 bases short, with 8 bases between. Partial CDR3 DNA: TGTGCCAGCAGCTTAGATGCAGTTAACACTGAA. Its protein is CASSLDAVNTE. The full CDR3 protein is CASSLDAVNTEAFF.

Of note for this clone: The read finishes 3 residues shy of the CDR3 end, and the germline J gene is used to complete it. The rearrangement uses TRBV28 and TRBJ2-7, with 8 bases that match TRBD1. Trimming removed 8 bases from V and 2 bases from J; junction bases left unmatched: 11. This CDR3 has 15 residues. Germline V lookup: CDR1 MDHEN, CDR2 SYDVKM. The CDR3 is CASYSGTGPAYEQYF. The covered CDR3 bases are TGTGCCAGCTATTCCGGGACAGGACCCGCCTACGAG.

About this clone: The read finishes 3 residues shy of the CDR3 end, and the germline J gene is used to complete it. This chain links TRBV27 with TRBJ2-3; D might be TRBD1 (6 bases). V dropped 6 bases and J dropped 4 bases, with 17 bases sitting between them. The CDR3 is made up of 15 amino acids. Germline loops: CDR1 MNHEY, CDR2 SMNVEV (reference sequence). The chain's CDR3 is CASRLQGWVSDTQYF. The sequenced part of the CDR3 DNA is TGTGCCAGCAGGCTACAGGGCTGGGTTTCAGATACG.

Regarding this clone: The sequenced fragment ends 3 residues before the CDR3 boundary, so the rest is inferred from the germline J gene. The J gene is TRBJ1-2, the V gene TRBV6-2 or TRBV6-3; 8 nucleotides align to TRBD1. Germline loops: CDR1 MNHEY, CDR2 SVGEGT. This CDR3 contains 15 residues. The V segment lost 8 bases and the J segment 1 base; nucleotides outside the gene matches: 9. CDR3 DNA, as far as it was read: TGTGCCAGCCAGACCCGGACAGGGATTAACTATGGC. Translating it yields CASQTRTGINYG. The entire CDR3 reads CASQTRTGINYGYTF.

About this clone itself: The sequence runs out 3 residues before the end of the CDR3; the remainder is reconstructed from the germline J gene. The V and J genes are TRBV13 and TRBJ2-3; 7 bases match TRBD1. The V gene's germline CDR1 is PRHDT and CDR2 FYEKMQ (reference sequence). The CDR3 is 14 residues long. CDR3 loop: CASSLWTGQETQYF. Incomplete CDR3 DNA: TGTGCCAGCAGCTTGTGGACAGGACAAGAGACG.

To note about this clone: The read comes to an end 3 residues before the CDR3 does, leaving the germline J gene to fill in the end. The chain is built from TRBV24-1 and TRBJ2-5, with a tentative D call TRBD1 (5 bases). The germline CDR1 and CDR2 sequences are KGHDR and SFDVKD. The CDR3 totals 12 residues. The CDR3 bases that were read are TGTGCCACCAGCGACACAGGACCAACC. It yields the protein CATSDTGPT. The CDR3 reads in full as CATSDTGPTQYF.

With respect to this clone: The read halts 3 residues ahead of the CDR3 end, with the missing end drawn from the germline J gene. V is TRBV28 and J is TRBJ2-7; a possible D gene is TRBD1 (6 bases). The germline V gene has CDR1 MDHEN and CDR2 SYDVKM. V was clipped by 0 bases and J by 2 bases, with 14 bases between them. The CDR3 is 16 amino acids. CDR3 in amino acids: CASSLWDSGTPYEQYF. The sequenced CDR3 bases are TGTGCCAGCAGTTTATGGGACTCCGGGACACCCTACGAG.

Comments on this clone: The sequenced fragment ends 3 residues before the CDR3 boundary, so the rest is inferred from the germline J gene. V usage is TRBV15 and J usage is TRBJ2-5, with TRBD1 as a possible D gene (6 bases). Looked up from germline, CDR1 is LNHNV and CDR2 is YYDKDF (reference sequence). The V gene lost 0 bases and the J gene lost 4 bases, with 9 bases spanning the gap. CDR3 length: 14 amino acids. This chain's CDR3 is CATSRDGQRETQYF. Incomplete CDR3 DNA: TGTGCCACCAGCAGAGACGGACAGAGAGAGACC.

Notes on this clone: The read finishes 3 residues shy of the CDR3 end, and the germline J gene is used to complete it. V is TRBV4-1 and J is TRBJ2-1; 9 bases fit TRBD2. The CDR3 is 15 residues long. Trimming took 4 bases from V and 5 from J; bases not matched to a gene: 6. Germline V gene lookup returns CDR1 MGHRA and CDR2 YSYEKL. The sequenced part of the CDR3 DNA is TGCGCCAGCAGCCCTTTAGCGGGGGCTAACAATGAG. Its protein product is CASSPLAGANNE. The CDR3, in full, reads CASSPLAGANNEQFF.

The CDR3 sequence: CASSRGQENTDTQYF. The covered CDR3 bases are TGTGCCAGCAGCCGCGGACAGGAGAACACAGATACG. The V gene is TRBV13, the J gene TRBJ2-3; 7 bases fit TRBD1. Read coverage stops 3 residues before the CDR3 terminus; the germline J gene supplies the remainder. J was trimmed by 2 bases and V by 5 bases; bases with no gene match: 7. This CDR3 spans 15 amino acids. Germline-derived CDR1 and CDR2 are PRHDT and FYEKMQ (reference sequence).